This TCR beta chain emerged from a study of technical replicates of blood from several donors. TCRdb's table, derived via immunoSEQ multiplex PCR, lists solely in-frame clones and lacks some. The table shows roughly 87,000 clones, with about 94% occurring only once. Trimming removed 0 bases at V and 8 bases at J, with 13 bases between. Germline V lookup: CDR1 KGHSH, CDR2 LQKENI. The CDR3 consists of 15 residues. This chain links TRBV18 with TRBJ1-4; the D is unclear. The sample taken for sequencing was T cells isolated from PBMCs. The receptor's source is a human donor in good health. Here the CDR3 reads CASSPPGTRGEKLFF. CDR3 sequence (DNA): TGTGCCAGCTCACCACCTGGAACACGCGGCGAAAAACTGTTTTTT.